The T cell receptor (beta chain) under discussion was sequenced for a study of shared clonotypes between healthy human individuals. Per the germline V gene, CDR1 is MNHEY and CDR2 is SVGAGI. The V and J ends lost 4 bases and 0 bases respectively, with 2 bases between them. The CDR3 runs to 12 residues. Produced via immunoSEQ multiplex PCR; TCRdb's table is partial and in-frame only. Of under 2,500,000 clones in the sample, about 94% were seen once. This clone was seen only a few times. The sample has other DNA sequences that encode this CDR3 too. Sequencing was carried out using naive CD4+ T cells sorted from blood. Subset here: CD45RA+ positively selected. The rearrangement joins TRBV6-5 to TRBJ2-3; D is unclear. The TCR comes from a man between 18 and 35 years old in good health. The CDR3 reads CASSSSTDTQYF. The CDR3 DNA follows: TGTGCCAGCAGTTCCAGCACAGATACGCAGTATTTT.